The 16 T cell receptor beta chains given below trace back to one sample, sequenced in a study of regulatory T cells in long-lasting Graves disease. Investigators prepared the TCR beta libraries by applying iRepertoire HTBI primers and Arm-PCR of CDR3 regions. TCRdb independently ran MiXCR on the multiplex PCR reads; one entry per CDR3 protein. The table records roughly 510,000 distinct CDR3 sequences, approximately 16% of them present only once. Time point in this sample: newly diagnosed GD, antithyroid drugs for less than 3 months. Scientists built the TCR library using RNA that was extracted from PBMCs. The data also belong to a second study, concerning T cells in Graves' hyperthyroidism and ophthalmopathy.

The sequencing used peripheral blood mononuclear cells (PBMCs), collected at new diagnosis, from a patient treated with antithyroid drugs. The receptors shown here come from a man younger than 35 with Graves disease.

This chain joins TRBV6-1 and TRBJ2-7; 9 positions agree with TRBD1. The germline CDR1 and CDR2 sequences are MNHNS and SASEGT. The junction had 19 bases not matched to a gene; V was cut back by 6 bases and J by 7 bases. CDR3 length: 17 amino acids. As DNA, the CDR3 is TGTGCCAGCAGCCTTCGGACAGGGGCAAGCACTGGAGGGGAGCAGTACTTC. The encoded protein is CASSLRTGASTGGEQYF.

V gene TRBV5-5 combines with J gene TRBJ1-2; TRBD1 matches at 9 bases. The germline gives CDR1 SGHKS, CDR2 YYEKEE (reference sequence). The CDR3 loop spans 16 amino acids. V lost 0 bases to trimming and J lost 7 bases; unmatched junction nucleotides: 10. CDR3 amino acids: CASSLATGQGKGGYTF. The CDR3 DNA follows: TGTGCCAGCAGCTTGGCCACGGGACAGGGAAAAGGTGGCTACACCTTC.

The J gene is TRBJ2-7, the V gene TRBV30; 8 bases are shared with TRBD1. This CDR3 spans 14 amino acids. Germline-derived CDR1 and CDR2 are GTSNPN and SVGIG (reference sequence). J gave up 6 bases and V 1 base, and 8 bases lay outside the gene matches. For the CDR3, the DNA is TGTGCCTGGAGTGACAGGGGGATCTTTTGCGAGCAGTACTTC. Translating it yields CAWSDRGIFCEQYF.

The table lists this clonotype with many counts. This chain uses TRBV20-1 with TRBJ2-3, with 9 bases fitting TRBD1. This CDR3 comprises 16 residues. Germline lookup yields CDR1 DFQATT and CDR2 SNEGSKA (reference sequence). V gave up 5 bases and J gave up 2 bases; unmatched junction bases: 11. DNA of the CDR3: TGCAGTGCTGCGGGACAGGGTGGAAGAGACACAGATACGCAGTATTTT. Translation gives CSAAGQGGRDTDTQYF.

The J gene is TRBJ1-1, the V gene TRBV7-8; D unresolved. The germline CDR1 and CDR2 sequences are SGHVS and FQNEAQ. CDR3 length: 15 amino acids. Trimming left V 1 base short and J 0 bases short, with 9 bases between. CDR3 sequence: CASSLGSQLNTEAFF. The CDR3 DNA follows: TGTGCCAGCAGCTTAGGGTCACAGCTGAACACTGAAGCTTTCTTT.

This clonotype turned up a few times. The V gene is TRBV4-2, the J gene TRBJ2-5; 9 bases are shared with TRBD2. The length of the CDR3 is 16 residues. V was pared by 1 base and J by 4 bases, with 7 bases of the junction left unmatched. Germline-derived CDR1 and CDR2 are LGHNA and YNFKEQ. This CDR3 reads CASSQVNKGLAETQYF. The CDR3 DNA is TGTGCCAGCAGCCAAGTTAATAAGGGACTAGCAGAGACCCAGTACTTC.

The sample holds many counts of this clonotype. This chain joins TRBV7-9 and TRBJ2-1; D is undetermined. The CDR3 has 14 amino acids. Trimming pared 5 bases from V and 6 bases from J, leaving 14 bases between. The germline V gene has CDR1 SEHNR and CDR2 FQNEAQ (reference sequence). DNA for the CDR3: TGTGCCAGCAGCCCCTTAGATAAGGCCAATGAGCAGTTCTTC. It translates to CASSPLDKANEQFF.

Points on this clonotype: Given a much more abundant clone one base away, this may be a read error. The rearrangement joins TRBV6-2 or TRBV6-3 to TRBJ2-3; TRBD2 agrees at 8 bases. The CDR3 contains 15 residues. Germline V CDR1 and CDR2: MNHEY, SVGEGT. DNA for the CDR3: TGTGCCGGCAGGACGCTAGCGGGCGAGGCGGATACGCAGTATTTT. Translated: CAGRTLAGEADTQYF.

The chain has TRBV5-5 and TRBJ2-3; TRBD2 matches at 8 bases. The ends lost 0 bases at V and 1 base at J; junction bases unmatched: 4. Per germline, CDR1 SGHKS and CDR2 YYEKEE (reference sequence). This CDR3 has 16 residues. CDR3: CASSLGQTSGTDTQYF. As DNA, the CDR3 is TGTGCCAGCAGCTTGGGACAGACTAGCGGCACAGATACGCAGTATTTT.

The chain links TRBV30 to TRBJ2-7; D uncertain. The CDR3 runs to 12 residues. V was clipped by 2 bases and J by 3 bases, with 8 bases between them. Germline V gene data show CDR1 as GTSNPN and CDR2 as SVGIG (reference sequence). As DNA, the CDR3 is TGTGCCTGGAGTATGCAGTACTACGAGCAGTACTTC. It encodes CAWSMQYYEQYF.

This clonotype came up once. For the CDR3, the DNA is TGCGCCAGCAGAATGGTGGGGGACAATGAGCAGTTCTTC. As protein: CASRMVGDNEQFF. J is TRBJ2-1 and V is TRBV5-1, with D perhaps being TRBD1 or TRBD2 (5 bases each). Germline-derived CDR1 and CDR2 are SGHRS and YFSETQ. Trimming shortened V by 5 bases and J by 5 bases, and 11 bases separated the two germline ends. The CDR3 has 13 residues.

The V call is TRBV7-2, the J call TRBJ2-2, with D possibly TRBD1 on 6 matching bases. V was trimmed by 5 bases and J by 0 bases, leaving 13 bases between them. The CDR3 has 16 residues. The germline gives CDR1 SGHTA, CDR2 FQGNSA. The CDR3 loop reads CASSLRTDTNTGELFF. DNA of the CDR3: TGTGCCAGCAGCCTCCGGACAGATACGAACACCGGGGAGCTGTTTTTT. Supplemented by reference TRBV7-2 and TRBJ2-2, the full variable domain reads GAGVSQSPSNKVTEKGKDVELRCDPISGHTALYWYRQSLGQGLEFLIYFQGNSAPDKSGLPSDRFSAERTGGSVSTLTIQRTQQEDSAVYLCASSLRTDTNTGELFFGEGSRLTVL.

This clonotype was seen repeatedly, ten times or more. The V gene is TRBV6-1, the J gene TRBJ1-1; TRBD1 might be the D (5 bases). The germline V gene encodes CDR1 MNHNS and CDR2 SASEGT. Trimming stripped 2 bases from V and 1 base from J, with 14 bases between. The CDR3 has 16 amino acids. CDR3 DNA: TGTGCCAGCAGTGAATTTCTCGTGGGGACGAACACTGAAGCTTTCTTT. Its protein is CASSEFLVGTNTEAFF.

Regarding this clonotype: Since a much larger clone is just one base distant, this may be a read error. The chain employs TRBV20-1 and TRBJ2-3; D is possibly TRBD2 (6 bases). The closer fit of TRBJ2-1 to the DNA end suggests the J call may be wrong. The germline gives CDR1 DFQATT, CDR2 SNEGSKA (reference sequence). The CDR3 covers 15 residues. The CDR3 DNA reads as TGCAGTACTAGAGATGGCGGGGCACGAAGTGTCATGCAGTTCTTC. It encodes CSTRDGGARSVMQFF.

This clonotype came up many times. This chain joins TRBV7-8 and TRBJ2-7; D is unclear. Germline loops: CDR1 SGHVS, CDR2 FQNEAQ. The CDR3 contains 12 residues. Deletions cut 5 bases from V and 7 bases from J, with 12 bases between. The DNA for the CDR3 is TGTGCCAGCAGCCCGGACCCTTTAGAGCAGTACTTC. It codes for CASSPDPLEQYF.

The rearrangement links TRBV20-1 to TRBJ2-3; 9 bases match TRBD1. Germline loops: CDR1 DFQATT, CDR2 SNEGSKA (reference sequence). V lost 6 bases, J lost 3 bases, and 10 bases stayed unmatched. The CDR3 spans 15 residues. CDR3 protein: CSAPKLDRGTDTQYF. The CDR3 DNA follows: TGCAGTGCCCCGAAACTAGACAGGGGGACAGATACGCAGTATTTT.